This TCR beta chain was captured in a study of PD-L1 blockade in urothelial cancer. About the study: Blood was subjected to analysis at 3 weeks (second dose) and 6 weeks following treatment start.

V trimming: 6 bases; J trimming: 7 bases; junction bases outside the gene matches: 6. CDR1 MNHEY and CDR2 SMNVEV come from the germline V gene (reference sequence). This CDR3 comprises 15 residues. The protocol was immunoSEQ multiplex PCR, while the TCRdb copy is restricted to in-frame clones and leaves out a portion. The repertoire holds about 130,000 clones, with 84% as singletons. The time point here: pretreatment peripheral blood. This TCR was sampled from a man aged 45 to 65 with urothelial cancer. The V call is TRBV27, the J call TRBJ1-6; TRBD1 matches 10 bases. The sequencing used PBMCs, collected around atezolizumab (anti-PD-L1) treatment. CDR3 in amino acids: CASRPAGQGNSPLHF. CDR3 nucleotides: TGTGCCAGCAGGCCCGCGGGACAGGGGAATTCACCCCTCCACTTT.